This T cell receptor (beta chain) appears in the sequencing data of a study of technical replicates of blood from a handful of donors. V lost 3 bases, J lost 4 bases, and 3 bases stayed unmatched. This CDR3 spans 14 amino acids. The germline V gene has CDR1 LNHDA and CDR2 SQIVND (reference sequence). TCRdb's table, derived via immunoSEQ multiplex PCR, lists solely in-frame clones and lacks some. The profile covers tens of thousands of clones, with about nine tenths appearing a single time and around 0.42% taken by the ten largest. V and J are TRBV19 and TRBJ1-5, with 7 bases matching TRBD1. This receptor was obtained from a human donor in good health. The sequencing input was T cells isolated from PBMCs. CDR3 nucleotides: TGTGCCAGTAGTATCAACAGGGGAAATCAGCCCCAGCATTTT. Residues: CASSINRGNQPQHF.